This T cell receptor beta chain was sequenced during a study of cytomegalovirus exposure and HLA in healthy donors. This CDR3 is 15 amino acids long. J lost 7 bases, V lost 4 bases, and 7 bases had no gene match. CDR1 is LNHDA, CDR2 SQIVND, per germline (reference sequence). With 60 Vbeta and 13 Jbeta primers, the PCR was carried out. The protocol was immunoSEQ multiplex PCR, while the TCRdb copy is restricted to in-frame clones and leaves out a portion. The sample lists about 140,000 clones; about 75% were seen once. This TCR was sampled from a man aged 35 to 55 in good health and CMV-seronegative. Sequenced: PBMCs. V and J are TRBV19 and TRBJ1-4; 9 bases match TRBD1. The CDR3 sequence is CASSTGQGGGEKLFF. For the CDR3, the DNA is TGTGCCAGTAGTACGGGACAGGGAGGGGGTGAAAAACTGTTTTTT.